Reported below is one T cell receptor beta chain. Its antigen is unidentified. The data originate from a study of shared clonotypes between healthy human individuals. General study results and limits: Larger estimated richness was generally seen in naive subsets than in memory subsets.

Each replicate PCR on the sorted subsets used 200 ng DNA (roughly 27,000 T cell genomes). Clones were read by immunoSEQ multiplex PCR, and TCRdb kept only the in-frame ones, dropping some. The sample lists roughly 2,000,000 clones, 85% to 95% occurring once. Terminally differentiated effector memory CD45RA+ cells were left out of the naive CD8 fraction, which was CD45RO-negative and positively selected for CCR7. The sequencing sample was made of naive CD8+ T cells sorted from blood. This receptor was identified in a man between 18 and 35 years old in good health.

The chain's CDR3 is CASSFGPGGGSEAFF. The CDR3 nucleotides read TGCGCCAGCAGCTTCGGGCCCGGCGGGGGGTCTGAAGCTTTCTTT. This chain joins TRBV5-1 and TRBJ1-1; D perhaps matches TRBD1 (5 bases). Trimming took 2 bases from V and 6 from J, leaving 17 bases between them. Germline lookup yields CDR1 SGHRS and CDR2 YFSETQ. The length of the CDR3 is 15 residues.